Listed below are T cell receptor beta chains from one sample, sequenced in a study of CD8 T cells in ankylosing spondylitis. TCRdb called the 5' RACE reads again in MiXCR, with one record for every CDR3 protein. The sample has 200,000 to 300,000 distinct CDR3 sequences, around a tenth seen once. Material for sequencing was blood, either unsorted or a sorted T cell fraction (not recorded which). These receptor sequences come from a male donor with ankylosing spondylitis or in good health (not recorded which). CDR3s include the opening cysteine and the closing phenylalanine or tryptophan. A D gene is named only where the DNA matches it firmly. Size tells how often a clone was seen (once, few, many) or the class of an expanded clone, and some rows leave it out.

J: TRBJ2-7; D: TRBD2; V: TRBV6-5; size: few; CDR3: CASSLTGTRSSYEQYF; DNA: TGTGCCAGCAGTTTAACCGGGACTAGGAGCTCCTACGAGCAGTACTTC
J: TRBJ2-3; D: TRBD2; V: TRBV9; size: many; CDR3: CASSVAAGGAAADTQYF; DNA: TGTGCCAGCAGCGTAGCAGCGGGGGGGGCCGCGGCAGATACGCAGTATTTT
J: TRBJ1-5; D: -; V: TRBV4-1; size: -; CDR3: CASSQWGKNQPQHF; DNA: TGCGCCAGCAGCCAATGGGGGAAAAATCAGCCCCAGCATTTT
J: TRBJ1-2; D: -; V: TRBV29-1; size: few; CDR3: CSVASGGADYGYTF; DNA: TGCAGCGTTGCTTCTGGGGGCGCCGACTATGGCTACACCTTC
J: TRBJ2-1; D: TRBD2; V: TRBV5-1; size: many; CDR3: CASQAGAYNEQFF; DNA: TGCGCCAGCCAAGCGGGAGCCTACAATGAGCAGTTCTTC
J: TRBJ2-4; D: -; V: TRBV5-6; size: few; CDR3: CASSFGPTLLAKNIQYF; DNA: TGTGCCAGCAGCTTCGGTCCCACCCTGCTAGCCAAAAACATTCAGTACTTC
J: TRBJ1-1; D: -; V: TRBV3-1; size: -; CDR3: CDSSQRAGATEAFF; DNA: TGTGACAGCAGCCAAAGGGCGGGGGCCACTGAAGCTTTCTTT
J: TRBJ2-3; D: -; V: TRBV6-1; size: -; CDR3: CASRVRNSGTDTQYF; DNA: TGTGCCAGCAGAGTACGAAATTCAGGCACAGATACGCAGTATTTT
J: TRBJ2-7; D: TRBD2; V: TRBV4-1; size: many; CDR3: CASSQDYGLAGKYEQYF; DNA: TGCGCCAGCAGCCAAGATTACGGACTAGCGGGGAAATACGAGCAGTACTTC
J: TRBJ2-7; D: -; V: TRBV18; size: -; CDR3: CASSLGAREQYF; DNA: TGTGCCAGCTCCCTAGGGGCCCGCGAGCAGTACTTC
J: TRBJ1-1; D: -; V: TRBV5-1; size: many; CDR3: CASSFLSPVMNTEAFF; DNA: TGCGCCAGCAGCTTCTTGAGTCCGGTTATGAACACTGAAGCTTTCTTT
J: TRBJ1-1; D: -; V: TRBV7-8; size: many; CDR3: CASSRLGGNTEAFF; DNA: TGTGCCAGCAGCCGCCTCGGGGGCAACACTGAAGCTTTCTTT
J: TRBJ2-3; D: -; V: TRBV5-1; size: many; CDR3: CASSLGPADTQYF; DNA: TGCGCCAGCAGCTTGGGGCCCGCGGATACGCAGTATTTT
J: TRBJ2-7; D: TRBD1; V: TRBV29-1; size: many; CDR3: CSVEGRGLLDEQYF; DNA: TGCAGCGTTGAAGGCAGGGGGCTCCTCGACGAGCAGTACTTC
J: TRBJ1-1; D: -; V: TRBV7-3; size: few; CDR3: CASSLSSSTEAFF; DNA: TGTGCCAGCAGCTTAAGTTCCAGCACTGAAGCTTTCTTT
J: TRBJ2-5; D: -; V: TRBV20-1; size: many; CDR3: CSARDWNVVQETQYF; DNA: TGCAGTGCTAGAGATTGGAACGTGGTGCAAGAGACCCAGTACTTC
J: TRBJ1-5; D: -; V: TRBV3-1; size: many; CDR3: CASSPQGPNQPQHF; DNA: TGTGCCAGCAGCCCCCAGGGTCCCAATCAGCCCCAGCATTTT
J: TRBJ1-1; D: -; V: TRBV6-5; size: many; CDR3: CASSYPRAGNTEAFF; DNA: TGTGCCAGCAGTTACCCCCGGGCGGGGAACACTGAAGCTTTCTTT
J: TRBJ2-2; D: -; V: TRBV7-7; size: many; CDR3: CASSYNRDGELFF; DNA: TGTGCCAGCAGCTACAACAGGGACGGGGAGCTGTTTTTT
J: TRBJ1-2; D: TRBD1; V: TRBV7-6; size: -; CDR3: CASSLAQGQNLNYGYTF; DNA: TGTGCCAGCAGCTTAGCCCAGGGACAGAACTTGAACTATGGCTACACCTTC
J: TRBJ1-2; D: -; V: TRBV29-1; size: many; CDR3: CSVEEGHGYTF; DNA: TGCAGCGTTGAAGAAGGACATGGCTACACCTTC
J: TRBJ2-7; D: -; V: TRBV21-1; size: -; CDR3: CASSESRQGGDEQYF; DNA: TGTGCCAGCAGTGAAAGTAGACAGGGAGGGGACGAGCAGTACTTC
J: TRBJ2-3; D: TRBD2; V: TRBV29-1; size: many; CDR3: CSVDREGGDTQYF; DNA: TGCAGCGTTGACCGGGAGGGGGGAGATACGCAGTATTTT
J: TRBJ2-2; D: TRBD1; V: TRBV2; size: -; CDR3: CASSALGQGAGELFF; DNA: TGTGCCAGCAGCGCATTGGGACAGGGGGCCGGGGAGCTGTTTTTT
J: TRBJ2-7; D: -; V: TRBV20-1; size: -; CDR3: CSARDSQGGPITYEQYF; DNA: TGCAGTGCTAGAGATTCACAGGGAGGTCCTATCACCTACGAGCAGTACTTC
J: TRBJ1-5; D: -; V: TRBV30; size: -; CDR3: CAWSGVNQPQHF; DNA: TGTGCCTGGAGTGGGGTAAACCAGCCCCAGCATTTT
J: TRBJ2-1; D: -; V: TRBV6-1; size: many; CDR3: CASARTESSYNEQFF; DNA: TGTGCCAGCGCCCGGACGGAGAGCTCCTACAATGAGCAGTTCTTC
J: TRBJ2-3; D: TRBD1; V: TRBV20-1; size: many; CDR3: CSAHSGTGGADTQYF; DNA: TGCAGTGCCCACTCCGGGACAGGAGGTGCAGATACGCAGTATTTT
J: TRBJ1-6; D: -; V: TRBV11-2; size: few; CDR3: CASSSPLRVRYSPLHF; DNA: TGTGCCAGCAGCTCTCCCCTCAGGGTTCGGTATTCACCCCTCCACTTT
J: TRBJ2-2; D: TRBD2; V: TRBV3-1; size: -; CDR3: CASSQPKTSDTGELFF; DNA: TGTGCCAGCAGCCAACCCAAGACTAGCGACACCGGGGAGCTGTTTTTT
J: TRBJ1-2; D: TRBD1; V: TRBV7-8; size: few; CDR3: CASSNPGTGDDGYTF; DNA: TGTGCCAGCAGCAACCCCGGGACAGGGGACGATGGCTACACCTTC
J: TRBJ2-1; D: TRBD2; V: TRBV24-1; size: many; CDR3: CATSDPTSGRPYNEQFF; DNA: TGTGCCACCAGTGACCCGACTAGCGGGAGACCCTACAATGAGCAGTTCTTC
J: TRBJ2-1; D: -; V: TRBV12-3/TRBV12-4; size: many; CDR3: CASSTLANEQFF; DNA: TGTGCCAGCAGCACACTAGCAAACGAGCAGTTCTTC
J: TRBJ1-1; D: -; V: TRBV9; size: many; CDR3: CASSPLELNTEAFF; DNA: TGTGCCAGCAGCCCCCTCGAGCTTAACACTGAAGCTTTCTTT
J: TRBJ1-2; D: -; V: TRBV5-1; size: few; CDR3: CASSLAWGYGYTF; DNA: TGCGCCAGCAGCTTGGCTTGGGGCTATGGCTACACCTTC
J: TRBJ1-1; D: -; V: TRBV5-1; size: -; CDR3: CASTQEVNTEAFF; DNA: TGCGCCAGCACCCAGGAGGTGAACACTGAAGCTTTCTTT
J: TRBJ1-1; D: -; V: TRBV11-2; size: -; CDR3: CASSLRTNGAEAFF; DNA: TGTGCCAGCAGCTTAAGGACAAACGGAGCTGAAGCTTTCTTT
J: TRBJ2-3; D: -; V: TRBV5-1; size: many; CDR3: CASSLEGKLTDTQYF; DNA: TGCGCCAGCAGCTTGGAAGGCAAACTAACAGATACGCAGTATTTT
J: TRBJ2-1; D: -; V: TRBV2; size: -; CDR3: CASSELALNDEQFF; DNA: TGTGCCAGCAGTGAACTAGCCTTAAACGATGAGCAGTTCTTC
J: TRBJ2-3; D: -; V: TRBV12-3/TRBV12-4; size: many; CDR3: CASSSPAWTQYF; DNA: TGTGCCAGCAGTTCCCCCGCCTGGACGCAGTATTTT
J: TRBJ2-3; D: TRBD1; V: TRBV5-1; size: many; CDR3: CASSYEQGLTDTQYF; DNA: TGCGCCAGCAGTTATGAACAGGGGCTCACAGATACGCAGTATTTT
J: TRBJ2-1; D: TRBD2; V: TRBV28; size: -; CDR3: CASSLAGEVVYEQFF; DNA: TGTGCCAGCAGTTTAGCGGGAGAGGTAGTGTATGAGCAGTTCTTC
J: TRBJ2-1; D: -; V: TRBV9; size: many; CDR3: CASSAEGGRRVSSTSNEQFF; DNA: TGTGCCAGCAGCGCAGAAGGGGGGAGGAGGGTATCGTCGACGTCCAATGAGCAGTTCTTC
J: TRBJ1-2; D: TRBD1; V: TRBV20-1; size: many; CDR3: CSARDRGTGTVRIYGYTF; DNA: TGCAGTGCTAGAGATCGCGGGACAGGGACCGTGAGGATCTATGGCTACACCTTC
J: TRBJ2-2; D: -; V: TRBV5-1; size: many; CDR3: CASSLVLGSATGELFF; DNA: TGCGCCAGCAGCTTGGTTCTGGGGTCAGCCACCGGGGAGCTGTTTTTT
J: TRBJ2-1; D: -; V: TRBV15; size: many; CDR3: CATSRAFNEQFF; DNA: TGTGCCACCAGCAGAGCCTTTAATGAGCAGTTCTTC
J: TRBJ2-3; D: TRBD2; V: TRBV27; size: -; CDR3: CASRKRSSGGTDTQYF; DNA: TGTGCCAGCAGAAAGAGATCTAGCGGGGGCACAGATACGCAGTATTTT
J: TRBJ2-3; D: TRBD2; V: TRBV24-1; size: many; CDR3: CATGTGGTDTQYF; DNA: TGTGCCACCGGTACGGGGGGGACAGATACGCAGTATTTT
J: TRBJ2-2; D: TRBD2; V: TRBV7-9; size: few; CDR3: CASSLEGLVSTGELFF; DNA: TGTGCCAGCAGCTTAGAGGGACTAGTCTCCACCGGGGAGCTGTTTTTT
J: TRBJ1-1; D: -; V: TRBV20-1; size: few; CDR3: CSVRRDKYTEAFF; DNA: TGCAGTGTCAGACGGGACAAGTACACTGAAGCTTTCTTT
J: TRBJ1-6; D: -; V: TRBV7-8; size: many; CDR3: CASSSREGYNSPLHF; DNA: TGTGCCAGCAGCAGCCGGGAAGGATATAATTCACCCCTCCACTTT
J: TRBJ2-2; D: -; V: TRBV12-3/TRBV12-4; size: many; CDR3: CASASPRTRDFGELFF; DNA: TGTGCCAGCGCTTCCCCCCGGACAAGGGACTTCGGGGAGCTGTTTTTT